This T cell receptor beta chain was identified in a study of T cells after yellow fever vaccination. The CDR3 is 14 amino acids. V lost 4 bases and J 2 bases, leaving 11 bases between the germline ends. CDR1 is MNHEY and CDR2 is SVGAGI in the germline V gene. This clonotype was seen at least ten times. From the 5' RACE reads, TCRdb called clonotypes with MiXCR, one entry per CDR3 protein. The data show tens of thousands of distinct CDR3 sequences, 5.2% seen once. The chain joins TRBV6-5 to TRBJ2-5, with D maybe TRBD2 (6 bases). The receptor comes from a young man who received the YFV17D yellow fever vaccine. Sequenced material: PBMCs, either bulk or a sorted T-cell subset (CD4+, CD8+, memory, or dextramer-sorted; not recorded which), taken approximately 47 days after the first yellow fever vaccination. DNA of the CDR3: TGTGCCAGCAGTTCTGACGGGGGACAAGAGACCCAGTACTTC. It is translated as CASSSDGGQETQYF.